The clone carrying this T cell receptor (beta chain) was seen a few times. What it binds is not known. The sample comes from a study of T-cell memory formation after mild COVID-19. About the study: The two donors had largely donor-specific TCR clusters. Overall study results and limits: Day 37-peaking second-wave clones had unconfirmed SARS-CoV-2 specificity. From day 15 to 85, contracting clones were balanced between CD4 and CD8, whereas later expanders leaned toward CD4+.

CDR3 size: 14 residues. V lost 6 bases, J lost 3 bases, and 14 bases lay in between. 5'RACE with constant-segment primers built TCRalpha and TCRbeta cDNA libraries with UMIs. TCRdb passed the 5' RACE reads through MiXCR, listing each CDR3 protein once. Of a few hundred thousand distinct CDR3 sequences in the sample, roughly 18% were seen once. This clonotype was sampled from a man aged 18 to 29 who had mild COVID-19 (a few samples of this study predate the infection). Cell type and time point are not known. The V and J genes are TRBV12-3 or TRBV12-4 and TRBJ1-1; no reliable D call. The source material was PBMCs or a T cell subset sorted from them (not recorded which). This CDR3 reads CASSRRGEDTEAFF. The CDR3 nucleotides read TGTGCCAGCAGCCGACGTGGGGAGGACACTGAAGCTTTCTTT.